Following are 21 T cell receptor beta chains from one sample sequenced in a study of shared clonotypes between healthy human individuals. Using immunoSEQ multiplex PCR, the repertoire was profiled, and TCRdb retains in-frame clones only, with some absent. This sample yields hundreds of thousands of clones, of which about 96% are seen a single time; around 0.058% belongs to the top ten. The source material was naive CD4+ T cells sorted from blood. Indicated subset: CD45RA+ positively selected. The receptors were sampled from a woman between 25 and 40 years old in good health.

DNA for the CDR3: TGTGCCATCAGTGAAGTAGGGGACGAGCAGTACTTC. It translates to CAISEVGDEQYF. The chain uses TRBV10-3 and TRBJ2-7; a possible D gene is TRBD1 (5 bases). Germline-derived CDR1 and CDR2 are ENHRY and SYGVKD. Trimming stripped 3 bases from V and 5 bases from J, with 8 bases between. This CDR3 region has 12 residues.

The chain joins TRBV10-3 to TRBJ2-3; TRBD2 might be the D (6 bases). CDR1 is ENHRY, CDR2 SYGVKD, per germline. V was pared by 8 bases and J by 1 base, with 22 bases between. The CDR3 sequence is 17 residues long. CDR3 residues: CAIPQSRASARTDTQYF. For the CDR3, the DNA is TGTGCCATCCCCCAGTCGCGGGCTAGCGCTCGCACAGATACGCAGTATTTT.

The chain couples TRBV11-1 to TRBJ2-1; D not certain. The CDR3 length is 16 residues. In germline, CDR1 is SGHAT, CDR2 FQDESV (reference sequence). V was trimmed by 3 bases and J by 2 bases, leaving 14 bases between them. The CDR3 reads CASSFYGFSTYNEQFF. For the CDR3, the DNA is TGTGCCAGCAGCTTCTACGGTTTCTCAACCTACAATGAGCAGTTCTTC.

This clone has just one count. This chain links TRBV7-9 with TRBJ1-1; 9 positions agree with TRBD1. The CDR3 sequence is 13 residues long. The germline V gene has CDR1 SEHNR and CDR2 FQNEAQ (reference sequence). The V segment lost 10 bases and the J segment 5 bases; nucleotides outside the gene matches: 8. CDR3 DNA: TGTGCCATTAACAGGGGGCCGACGACTGAAGCTTTCTTT. Residues: CAINRGPTTEAFF.

The chain employs TRBV16 and TRBJ2-7; 10 bases align to TRBD1. The length of the CDR3 is 13 residues. V shed 2 bases, J shed 11 bases, and the junction held 6 bases outside the gene matches. The germline CDR1 and CDR2 sequences are KGHSY and FQNENV. The CDR3 loop reads CASSQQGQGSEYF. DNA of the CDR3: TGTGCCAGCAGCCAACAGGGACAGGGGAGCGAGTACTTC.

V and J are TRBV6-1 and TRBJ2-2, with D perhaps TRBD2 (6 bases). The CDR3 consists of 13 residues. The V and J ends lost 3 bases and 9 bases respectively, with 11 bases between them. Looked up from germline, CDR1 is MNHNS and CDR2 is SASEGT. CDR3: CASSDRGARELFF. The DNA of the CDR3 is TGTGCCAGCAGTGATCGCGGGGCGCGGGAGCTGTTTTTT.

The chain employs TRBV19 and TRBJ1-1; D not resolved. This CDR3 region has 14 residues. CDR1 is LNHDA, CDR2 SQIVND, per germline (reference sequence). Trimming took 4 bases from V and 1 from J, leaving 10 bases between them. CDR3 DNA: TGTGCCAGTAGTACCTCGGTCTCGAACACTGAAGCTTTCTTT. The encoded protein is CASSTSVSNTEAFF.

The chain recombines TRBV6-1 with TRBJ1-5, with TRBD1 matching over 7 bases. CDR3 size: 13 residues. J gave up 6 bases and V 6 bases, and 5 bases lay outside the gene matches. Germline-derived CDR1 and CDR2 are MNHNS and SASEGT. The CDR3 DNA reads TGTGCCAGCAGCCGACAGGGCCGTCAGCCCCAGCATTTT. Translated: CASSRQGRQPQHF.

This sequence joins TRBV6-1 and TRBJ2-2, with 12 nucleotides matching TRBD2. The CDR3 contains 16 residues. Germline lookup yields CDR1 MNHNS and CDR2 SASEGT. J was trimmed by 9 bases and V by 3 bases; bases with no gene match: 8. The CDR3 protein is CASSEARTSGTRELFF. CDR3 coding DNA: TGTGCCAGCAGTGAGGCCCGGACTAGCGGGACTAGGGAGCTGTTTTTT.

V and J are TRBV7-9 and TRBJ2-1; 11 bases agree with TRBD2. J was trimmed by 8 bases and V by 6 bases; bases with no gene match: 9. The CDR3 has 15 amino acids. Germline CDR1 is SEHNR and CDR2 is FQNEAQ (reference sequence). CDR3 nucleotide sequence: TGTGCCAGCAGTCCTACTAGCGGGAGTAGCTATGAGCAGTTCTTC. Its protein product is CASSPTSGSSYEQFF.

This clone appeared a single time. The rearrangement uses TRBV7-9 and TRBJ2-5; D is unresolved. V was pared by 0 bases and J by 5 bases, with 10 bases between. The CDR3 contains 14 residues. Germline values: CDR1 SEHNR, CDR2 FQNEAQ (reference sequence). The CDR3 region is CASSLATLRETQYF. DNA for the CDR3: TGTGCCAGCAGCTTAGCAACGCTTAGGGAGACCCAGTACTTC.

The V gene is TRBV19, the J gene TRBJ2-1, with no clear D. V gave up 1 base and J gave up 6 bases, with 7 bases separating them. The germline gives CDR1 LNHDA, CDR2 SQIVND (reference sequence). The CDR3 consists of 13 residues. The CDR3 sequence is CASSIVALNEQFF. DNA of the CDR3: TGTGCCAGTAGTATAGTAGCTCTCAATGAGCAGTTCTTC.

This chain joins TRBV30 and TRBJ2-1, with TRBD1 matching 8 bases. The V and J ends lost 3 bases and 4 bases, in that order; junction bases with no gene match: 17. This CDR3 region has 18 residues. Germline lookup yields CDR1 GTSNPN and CDR2 SVGIG (reference sequence). The CDR3 is CAWSSGTGLRRPYNEQFF. In DNA form, the CDR3 reads TGTGCCTGGAGCTCGGGGACAGGCCTTCGTCGACCTTACAATGAGCAGTTCTTC.

The rearrangement joins TRBV18 to TRBJ1-5; no firm D call. V lost 2 bases and J 2 bases, leaving 13 bases between the germline ends. The germline V gene encodes CDR1 KGHSH and CDR2 LQKENI. The CDR3 runs 16 residues. In nucleotides, the CDR3 is TGTGCCAGCTCACCAGTGGTGGGCTCCGGCAATCAGCCCCAGCATTTT. Translation: CASSPVVGSGNQPQHF.

The rearrangement uses TRBV6-6 and TRBJ2-5; D might be TRBD1 (5 bases). Germline-derived CDR1 and CDR2 are MNHNY and SVGAGI (reference sequence). CDR3 size: 13 residues. Trimming removed 6 bases at V and 2 bases at J, with 10 bases between. CDR3 bases: TGTGCCAGCAGGGCACAGGCGCAAGAGACCCAGTACTTC. Its translation: CASRAQAQETQYF.

This clone was seen just once. This chain uses TRBV11-1 with TRBJ2-7; TRBD1 or TRBD2 may be the D gene (6 bases each). The CDR3 totals 14 residues. Germline assignment: CDR1 SGHAT and CDR2 FQDESV (reference sequence). Trimming cost V 5 bases and J 1 base, with 12 bases left between them. The CDR3 DNA is TGTGCCAGCAGCAAGGGGGGTTGGTCCTACGAGCAGTACTTC. Translated: CASSKGGWSYEQYF.

This clone was seen just once. This sequence joins TRBV7-2 and TRBJ2-5; D not resolved. The V gene lost 5 bases and the J gene lost 5 bases, with 12 bases spanning the gap. CDR3 length: 13 amino acids. Germline V CDR1 and CDR2: SGHTA, FQGNSA. In DNA, the CDR3 is TGTGCCAGCAGCCCCCTAGAAGCGGAGACCCAGTACTTC. This gives the protein CASSPLEAETQYF.

The rearrangement links TRBV11-2 to TRBJ2-3; D possibly corresponds to TRBD2 (6 bases). The CDR3 has 17 residues. V dropped 6 bases and J dropped 0 bases, with 19 bases sitting between them. CDR1 SGHAT and CDR2 FQNNGV come from the germline V gene. The chain's CDR3 is CASRLSGALRSTDTQYF. CDR3 nucleotide sequence: TGTGCCAGCAGACTGTCGGGAGCGCTACGGAGCACAGATACGCAGTATTTT.

This rearrangement joins TRBV28 to TRBJ1-5; D is possibly TRBD1 (5 bases). CDR1 and CDR2 from the germline V gene are MDHEN and SYDVKM. The CDR3 sequence is 14 residues long. Trimming stripped 6 bases from V and 9 bases from J, with 18 bases between. CDR3 sequence reads: CASRRLEGSWPQHF. In DNA, the CDR3 is TGTGCCAGCAGAAGGCTTGAGGGGTCGTGGCCCCAGCATTTT.

CDR3 sequence: CASSLRGLGPQETQYF. The CDR3 DNA reads TGTGCCAGCAGCCTCAGGGGGCTGGGCCCACAAGAGACCCAGTACTTC. The chain joins TRBV27 to TRBJ2-5, with 8 nucleotides matching TRBD1. Per the germline V gene, CDR1 is MNHEY and CDR2 is SMNVEV (reference sequence). The V and J ends lost 6 bases and 2 bases, in that order; junction bases with no gene match: 11. CDR3 length: 16 residues.

V usage is TRBV5-1 and J usage is TRBJ2-1, with TRBD1 matching over 9 bases. The J segment lost 8 bases and the V segment lost 4 bases, leaving 7 bases of the junction unmatched. The length of the CDR3 is 14 residues. Germline loops: CDR1 SGHRS, CDR2 YFSETQ. DNA of the CDR3: TGCGCCAGCAGCAAATACAGGGGGCGCTATGAGCAGTTCTTC. Encoded protein: CASSKYRGRYEQFF.